This is a list of T cell receptor beta chains from one sample in a study of early stage breast cancer tumors. This table comes from immunoSEQ multiplex PCR, and its TCRdb copy is limited to in-frame clones, with some not included. The profile covers approximately 54,000 clones, with about three quarters appearing a single time and roughly 3% taken by the ten largest. The sequenced sample consisted of blood. These receptors all come from a person in their 40s with breast cancer. Each CDR3 is given with its conserved first and last residue. A D gene is named only where the DNA matches it firmly. The listing skips clone size in some rows; elsewhere it reads once, few, many or a size class.

j_call d_call v_call clone_size cdr3_nt cdr3_aa
TRBJ2-7 TRBD2 TRBV4-1 - TGCGCCAGCAGCCAAGAGCCTAGCGGGACTATCTCCTACGAGCAGTACTTC CASSQEPSGTISYEQYF
TRBJ2-1 - TRBV7-9 once TGTGCCAGCAGCCAGTCCGATGAGCAGTTCTTC CASSQSDEQFF
TRBJ2-7 - TRBV7-9 - TGTGCCAGCACCGCCGAGCAGTACTTC CASTAEQYF
TRBJ2-7 TRBD2 TRBV25-1 - TGTGCCAGCAGGGAGGTCGGGACTAGCGGGAGAGAGGAGCAGTACTTC CASREVGTSGREEQYF
TRBJ2-1 TRBD2 TRBV4-2 - TGTGCCAGCAGCCAAGTGGGGGGGAGTAGGCTGCAGTTCTTC CASSQVGGSRLQFF
TRBJ2-3 - TRBV5-4 - TGTGCCAGCAGCTTGGGCCCCACGCACACAGATACGCAGTATTTT CASSLGPTHTDTQYF
TRBJ2-4 - TRBV6-5 - TGTGCCAGCAGTTACTCAGGGGTTGGAGCCAAAAACATTCAGTACTTC CASSYSGVGAKNIQYF
TRBJ2-3 - TRBV30 - TGTGCCTGGGCAAGCGGGGATACGCAGTATTTT CAWASGDTQYF
TRBJ2-1 - TRBV12-1 - TGTGCCAGCAGCTTTTCCCGGAGGGAGGGGTACAATGAGCAGTTCTTC CASSFSRREGYNEQFF
TRBJ2-7 TRBD2 TRBV15 - TGTGCCACCAGCAGAGGAACTAGCGACTACGAGCAGTACTTC CATSRGTSDYEQYF
TRBJ2-7 TRBD2 TRBV5-5 - TGTGCCAGCAGTTACATTAGCGGGAGCTCCTACGAGCAGTACTTC CASSYISGSSYEQYF
TRBJ1-2 - TRBV27 - TGTGCCAGCAGACGAGAAGGGCCTACGGGCTATGGCTACACCTTC CASRREGPTGYGYTF
TRBJ2-3 - TRBV6-1 once TGTGCCAGCGGCCCCGGGCTGCTAGATACGCAGTATTTT CASGPGLLDTQYF
TRBJ2-3 TRBD2 TRBV11-2 - TGTGCCAGCAGCGTGGGACTAGGGACAGATACGCAGTATTTT CASSVGLGTDTQYF
TRBJ2-7 TRBD1 TRBV7-9 - TGTGCCAGCAGCGAGGGACAGGCGTACTACGAGCAGTACTTC CASSEGQAYYEQYF
TRBJ1-2 - TRBV2 - TGTGCCAGCAGTATTACCAGGGGAACTAGCTATGGCTACACCTTC CASSITRGTSYGYTF
TRBJ2-2 TRBD2 TRBV11-3 - TGTGCCAGCAAGGGCGGGAGATCAACCGGGGAGCTGTTTTTT CASKGGRSTGELFF
TRBJ2-7 - TRBV21-1 - TGTGCCAGCAGCAAAGTGTCACCCGACGAACGCTCCTACGAGCAGTACTTC CASSKVSPDERSYEQYF
TRBJ2-7 TRBD2 TRBV6-5 few TGTGCCAGCAGTTACTCGGGTGGCGGGAGGAGTGAGCAGTACTTC CASSYSGGGRSEQYF
TRBJ1-1 TRBD1 TRBV19 - TGTGCCAGTAGTTTCTATGGACAGGCGACCAACACTGAAGCTTTCTTT CASSFYGQATNTEAFF
TRBJ1-1 - TRBV10-2 - TGCGCCAGCTCCGAGGGGGGGAGCCTCATGAACACTGAAGCTTTCTTT CASSEGGSLMNTEAFF
TRBJ1-1 - TRBV18 - TGTGCCAGCTCGAAAGGAGGGAACACTGAAGCTTTCTTT CASSKGGNTEAFF
TRBJ2-3 TRBD1 TRBV19 - TGTGCCAGTAGCCACGACAGGGGGCGGGAAGATACGCAGTATTTT CASSHDRGREDTQYF
TRBJ2-7 - TRBV1 - TGCACCAGCAGCCAAGATCCCCTAGCGGCCTACGAGCAGTACTTC CTSSQDPLAAYEQYF
TRBJ1-2 - TRBV9 once TGTGCCAGCAGCGTAGGGCCCAACGCTAACTATGGCTACACCTTC CASSVGPNANYGYTF
TRBJ2-3 - TRBV5-1 - TGCGCCAGCAGCTTGGGACTAGGTGCTAGCACAGATACGCAGTATTTT CASSLGLGASTDTQYF
TRBJ2-3 TRBD2 TRBV30 - TGTGCCTGGAGTCGCATCGGGAGGGCCGGGGATACGCAGTATTTT CAWSRIGRAGDTQYF
TRBJ2-1 - TRBV6-5 - TGTGCCAGCAGTCGACTTGGGTCATCCTACAATGAGCAGTTCTTC CASSRLGSSYNEQFF
TRBJ1-1 - TRBV2 - TGTGCCAGCAGTGAAGATGGGAACACTGAAGCTTTCTTT CASSEDGNTEAFF
TRBJ1-5 - TRBV19 once TGTGCCAGTAGTATCCCATTGGAGCCCCAGCATTTT CASSIPLEPQHF
TRBJ1-2 - TRBV6-5 few TGTGCCAGCAGTGGACCGGATGGGGGCTATGGCTACACCTTC CASSGPDGGYGYTF
TRBJ1-2 - TRBV18 - TGTGCCAGCTCACCTAAACAGGAAGGGGATGGCTACACCTTC CASSPKQEGDGYTF
TRBJ2-1 TRBD2 TRBV4-2 once TGTGCCAGCAGCGATTTCGGGACTAGCGGGGTCAATGAGCAGTTCTTC CASSDFGTSGVNEQFF
TRBJ2-2 TRBD1 TRBV2 - TGTGCCAGCCGACAGGGTTCGAGGAACACCGGGGAGCTGTTTTTT CASRQGSRNTGELFF
TRBJ2-3 TRBD2 TRBV18 - TGTGCCAGCTCTATACTAGCGGGGGCCAGTACGCAGTATTTT CASSILAGASTQYF
TRBJ2-7 TRBD1 TRBV5-8 - TGTGCCAGCAGCCGGGACAGGGCATGGCACGAGCAGTACTTC CASSRDRAWHEQYF
TRBJ1-5 - TRBV30 - TGTGCCTGGAGTCTGGGGGTGGATCAGCCCCAGCATTTT CAWSLGVDQPQHF